The 30 T cell receptor beta chains reported below all come from one sample, sequenced in a study of cytomegalovirus exposure and HLA in healthy donors. With 60 Vbeta and 13 Jbeta primers, the PCR was carried out. Clones were sequenced by immunoSEQ multiplex PCR, and TCRdb holds only the in-frame ones, with some missing. In the table there are 120,000 to 150,000 clones, roughly three quarters of which are singletons. Sequencing was done on a sample of PBMCs. The receptors shown here come from a man aged 55-75 years in good health and CMV-seronegative.

The chain carries TRBV5-4 and TRBJ2-7, with 7 bases that match TRBD1. CDR1 SGHNT and CDR2 YYREEE come from the germline V gene (reference sequence). The CDR3 loop spans 14 amino acids. With V trimmed by 4 bases and J by 3 bases, 7 bases remained unmatched. CDR3 sequence: CASSLGQADYEQYF. CDR3 bases: TGTGCCAGCAGCCTCGGACAGGCGGACTACGAGCAGTACTTC.

J is TRBJ1-5 and V is TRBV28; D might be TRBD1 (5 bases). Germline lookup yields CDR1 MDHEN and CDR2 SYDVKM. The CDR3 covers 17 residues. The ends were cut back, 2 bases at V and 1 base at J, with 15 bases in the middle. The CDR3 region is CASSLPRRQTSNQPQHF. For the CDR3, the DNA is TGTGCCAGCAGTTTACCCCGCCGACAGACAAGCAATCAGCCCCAGCATTTT.

Concerning this clone: The same CDR3 is also encoded by other DNA sequences in this sample. The chain recombines TRBV12-5 with TRBJ2-5; 14 bases line up with TRBD2. The CDR3 is made up of 15 amino acids. V dropped 6 bases and J dropped 5; count of bases not matched to a gene: 5. Germline V gene data show CDR1 as LGHNT and CDR2 as FRNRAP. The CDR3 coding sequence is TGTGCTAGTGGCCCCGGGACTAGCGGGAGTGAGACCCAGTACTTC. As protein: CASGPGTSGSETQYF.

This clone has a single count. J is TRBJ2-2 and V is TRBV10-2; D is undetermined. The V end lost 9 bases, the J end lost 1 base, and 3 bases lay between the germline ends. This CDR3 is 11 amino acids long. CDR1 is WSHSY, CDR2 SAAADI, per germline. DNA of the CDR3: TGCGCCAGTCGGAACACCGGGGAGCTGTTTTTT. As protein: CASRNTGELFF.

This clone was seen more than once but under ten times. The V and J genes are TRBV28 and TRBJ2-2; 7 bases line up with TRBD2. Germline CDR1 MDHEN, CDR2 SYDVKM. The CDR3 contains 19 residues. The V gene end was trimmed by 1 base and the J gene end by 4 bases; junction bases not matched to a gene: 15. The CDR3 coding sequence is TGTGCCAGCAGTTTATCCAGCTTCATGGGCGGGAGCCGCACCGGGGAGCTGTTTTTT. Its translation is CASSLSSFMGGSRTGELFF.

This chain joins TRBV6-1 and TRBJ1-6, with D perhaps TRBD1 (6 bases). Germline CDR1 and CDR2: MNHNS and SASEGT. V lost 4 bases and J lost 0, with 10 bases in between. The CDR3 sequence is 16 residues long. Here the CDR3 DNA reads TGTGCCAGCAGTGGCCTGGGGGCCTCCTATAATTCACCCCTCCACTTT. It codes for CASSGLGASYNSPLHF.

V and J are TRBV19 and TRBJ2-1, with D uncertain. In germline, CDR1 is LNHDA, CDR2 SQIVND (reference sequence). This CDR3 is 15 amino acids long. V dropped 1 base and J dropped 8 bases, with 15 bases sitting between them. CDR3 sequence (DNA): TGTGCCAGTAGTATAGTAAGGAGCACTATCGATGAGCAGTTCTTC. Translated, it gives CASSIVRSTIDEQFF.

The chain uses TRBV10-3 and TRBJ2-2; 7 bases line up with TRBD1. This CDR3 has 18 amino acids. Germline assignment: CDR1 ENHRY and CDR2 SYGVKD. The V and J ends lost 0 bases and 4 bases, in that order; junction bases with no gene match: 11. CDR3 nucleotides: TGTGCCATCAGTGAGTCGCCTAGCTGGACAGGCGGCACCGGGGAGCTGTTTTTT. Amino acid sequence: CAISESPSWTGGTGELFF.

J is TRBJ1-1 and V is TRBV5-4, with 10 positions matching TRBD1. CDR3 length: 15 amino acids. The V gene end was trimmed by 1 base and the J gene end by 5 bases; junction bases not matched to a gene: 5. CDR1 is SGHNT and CDR2 is YYREEE in the germline V gene (reference sequence). The CDR3: CASSLWGTGVTEAFF. CDR3 sequence (DNA): TGTGCCAGCAGCTTGTGGGGGACAGGGGTTACTGAAGCTTTCTTT.

The count of this clone is one. This chain joins TRBV5-4 and TRBJ2-7, with D possibly TRBD2 on 5 matching bases. Germline CDR1 and CDR2: SGHNT and YYREEE (reference sequence). Trimming pared 2 bases from V and 6 bases from J, leaving 12 bases between. This CDR3 is 13 amino acids long. The CDR3 DNA is TGTGCCAGCAGCTTATCTCTAGCTGGCGAGCAGTACTTC. Encoded protein: CASSLSLAGEQYF.

The J gene is TRBJ1-1, the V gene TRBV19; 9 bases line up with TRBD1. The CDR3 contains 17 residues. J was trimmed by 3 bases and V by 4 bases; bases with no gene match: 12. Germline V gene data show CDR1 as LNHDA and CDR2 as SQIVND (reference sequence). In DNA form, the CDR3 reads TGTGCCAGTAGTACTCCCCTTAACAGGGGGCGGGACACTGAAGCTTTCTTT. Residues: CASSTPLNRGRDTEAFF. The full variable domain, its missing parts supplied by reference TRBV19 and TRBJ1-1, is DGGITQSPKYLFRKEGQNVTLSCEQNLNHDAMYWYRQDPGQGLRLIYYSQIVNDFQKGDIAEGYSVSREKKESFPLTVTSAQKNPTAFYLCASSTPLNRGRDTEAFFGQGTRLTVV.

This clone was seen a handful of times. The V gene is TRBV5-1, the J gene TRBJ2-7; 11 positions match TRBD2. The V gene end was trimmed by 0 bases and the J gene end by 4 bases; junction bases not matched to a gene: 12. In germline, CDR1 is SGHRS, CDR2 YFSETQ. The CDR3 covers 18 residues. The CDR3 bases are TGCGCCAGCAGCTTGGTTAGTAGCGGGAGGGCCAAGGTATACGAGCAGTACTTC. Its translation is CASSLVSSGRAKVYEQYF.

This rearrangement joins TRBV28 to TRBJ1-5; 7 bases line up with TRBD1. The CDR3 loop spans 15 amino acids. Germline V CDR1 and CDR2: MDHEN, SYDVKM. The V gene end was trimmed by 0 bases and the J gene end by 5 bases; junction bases not matched to a gene: 4. The CDR3 DNA sequence: TGTGCCAGCAGTTTATGGCAGGGGGAGCATCAGCCCCAGCATTTT. Residues: CASSLWQGEHQPQHF.

V gene TRBV2 combines with J gene TRBJ1-1; D is perhaps TRBD1 (5 bases). With 5 bases removed from V and 5 bases from J, the gap between germline ends came to 15 bases. The CDR3 has 14 amino acids. Germline V CDR1 and CDR2: SNHLY, FYNNEI. The CDR3 nucleotides read TGTGCCAGCAGTAGACTGACAGACGGTACTGAAGCTTTCTTT. It yields the protein CASSRLTDGTEAFF.

V is TRBV5-4 and J is TRBJ2-3; 9 bases fit TRBD2. The CDR3 is 16 amino acids. CDR1 is SGHNT, CDR2 YYREEE, per germline (reference sequence). V lost 5 bases to trimming and J lost 6 bases; unmatched junction nucleotides: 13. The CDR3 region is CASREGKREDLDTQYF. CDR3 coding DNA: TGTGCCAGCAGGGAAGGAAAGCGGGAGGATTTGGATACGCAGTATTTT.

V gene TRBV6-1 combines with J gene TRBJ1-5, with 9 bases aligning to TRBD1. The J segment lost 4 bases and the V segment lost 4 bases, leaving 5 bases of the junction unmatched. This CDR3 spans 15 amino acids. Germline V lookup: CDR1 MNHNS, CDR2 SASEGT. CDR3 amino acids: CASSGGTGRNQPQHF. The CDR3 DNA reads TGTGCCAGCAGTGGGGGGACAGGGAGGAATCAGCCCCAGCATTTT.

The J gene is TRBJ2-7, the V gene TRBV28, with 8 positions matching TRBD2. The junction had 9 bases not matched to a gene; V was cut back by 6 bases and J by 5 bases. The CDR3 length is 14 residues. From germline, CDR1 is MDHEN and CDR2 SYDVKM. The CDR3 region has the DNA TGTGCCAGCAGCCCCCCCGGGAGGGGTAACGAGCAGTACTTC. Translated, it gives CASSPPGRGNEQYF.

The V call is TRBV11-3, the J call TRBJ2-1; maybe TRBD2 (5 bases). Trimming stripped 5 bases from V and 1 base from J, with 9 bases between. The CDR3 sequence is 14 residues long. The V gene's germline CDR1 is SGHNT and CDR2 YENEEA. This chain's CDR3 is CASSRGFSYNEQFF. The DNA of the CDR3 is TGTGCCAGCAGCCGGGGTTTTTCCTACAATGAGCAGTTCTTC.

This clone was counted only a few times. CDR3 protein: CASSQDSGGYNEQFF. Here the CDR3 DNA reads TGTGCCAGCAGCCAAGATTCGGGAGGGTACAATGAGCAGTTCTTC. The chain joins TRBV4-2 to TRBJ2-1; TRBD2 aligns across 8 bases. Germline CDR1 reads LGHNA; CDR2 reads YNFKEQ. V lost 0 bases and J lost 4; bases outside the gene matches: 2. The CDR3 has 15 amino acids.

This chain uses TRBV11-2 with TRBJ2-5; D unresolved. Trimming shortened V by 6 bases and J by 7 bases, and 12 bases separated the two germline ends. Germline V gives CDR1 SGHAT, CDR2 FQNNGV. This CDR3 comprises 12 residues. The CDR3 nucleotides read TGTGCCAGCAGTCTTACTCTCCCGACCCAGTACTTC. As protein: CASSLTLPTQYF.

CDR3 nucleotides: TGTGCCAGCAGCTTAGACAGGGCTAATGATCAGCCCCAGCATTTT. Encoded protein: CASSLDRANDQPQHF. The chain joins TRBV11-2 to TRBJ1-5, with a possible D match to TRBD1 (5 bases). Trimming took off 0 bases at V and 5 bases at J, with 11 bases between the two ends. This CDR3 is built from 15 residues. Germline CDR1 reads SGHAT; CDR2 reads FQNNGV.

The chain links TRBV28 to TRBJ2-7, with 9 bases that match TRBD2. V dropped 3 bases and J dropped 3; count of bases not matched to a gene: 6. The CDR3 runs to 15 residues. Per germline, CDR1 MDHEN and CDR2 SYDVKM. CDR3 residues: CASSLRREGFYEQYF. The CDR3 DNA is TGTGCCAGCAGTTTGAGGCGGGAGGGCTTCTACGAGCAGTACTTC.

This chain links TRBV15 with TRBJ1-1, with a tentative D call TRBD1 (5 bases). Germline V gene lookup returns CDR1 LNHNV and CDR2 YYDKDF (reference sequence). Trimming removed 2 bases at V and 4 bases at J, with 14 bases between. CDR3 length: 15 residues. This chain's CDR3 is CATSRPRGLLTEAFF. The CDR3 DNA reads TGTGCCACCAGCAGACCCCGGGGACTGCTCACTGAAGCTTTCTTT.

The chain couples TRBV6-1 to TRBJ1-5, with D unclear. V was clipped by 2 bases and J by 1 base, with 9 bases between them. Germline values: CDR1 MNHNS, CDR2 SASEGT. The CDR3 consists of 15 residues. The CDR3 sequence is CASSEYGESNQPQHF. The CDR3 nucleotides are TGTGCCAGCAGTGAATATGGGGAGAGCAATCAGCCCCAGCATTTT.

The genes are TRBV7-8 and TRBJ1-2; 7 nucleotides align to TRBD1. V shed 3 bases, J shed 4 bases, and the junction held 5 bases outside the gene matches. In germline, CDR1 is SGHVS, CDR2 FQNEAQ. The CDR3 has 14 residues. This CDR3 reads CASSFSDRVYGYTF. The DNA for the CDR3 is TGTGCCAGCAGCTTTTCTGACAGGGTCTATGGCTACACCTTC.

The genes are TRBV28 and TRBJ2-7, with D uncertain. This CDR3 is built from 11 residues. V lost 6 bases and J 1 base, leaving 4 bases between the germline ends. The germline CDR1 and CDR2 sequences are MDHEN and SYDVKM. The CDR3 loop is CASSTSYEQYF. As DNA, the CDR3 is TGTGCCAGCAGCACTTCCTACGAGCAGTACTTC.

The chain recombines TRBV27 with TRBJ2-1, with a tentative D call TRBD2 (5 bases). Germline V gene sequence: CDR1 MNHEY, CDR2 SMNVEV (reference sequence). Trimming pared 4 bases from V and 7 bases from J, leaving 20 bases between. The CDR3 is made up of 16 amino acids. As DNA, the CDR3 is TGTGCCAGCAGTTCCTTCATAGCGCTTGCTGGGAATGAGCAGTTCTTC. As protein: CASSSFIALAGNEQFF.

The CDR3 sequence: CASSTGGIYEQYF. The CDR3 bases are TGTGCCAGCTCAACAGGGGGCATTTACGAGCAGTACTTC. This rearrangement joins TRBV18 to TRBJ2-7, with TRBD1 identical over 9 bases. The germline V gene has CDR1 KGHSH and CDR2 LQKENI. This CDR3 region has 13 residues. The junction had 3 bases not matched to a gene; V was cut back by 5 bases and J by 4 bases.

The chain couples TRBV13 to TRBJ2-7; 12 nucleotides match TRBD1. Germline V CDR1 and CDR2: PRHDT, FYEKMQ (reference sequence). The ends lost 5 bases at V and 6 bases at J; junction bases unmatched: 8. This CDR3 spans 15 amino acids. CDR3 sequence reads: CASSEPGQGAGEQYF. The DNA of the CDR3 is TGTGCCAGCAGCGAACCGGGACAGGGGGCTGGCGAGCAGTACTTC.

This clone occurred a few times. The rearrangement joins TRBV5-5 to TRBJ2-5, with 12 bases fitting TRBD2. With V trimmed by 2 bases and J by 5 bases, 13 bases remained unmatched. Germline V gene lookup returns CDR1 SGHKS and CDR2 YYEKEE (reference sequence). The CDR3 has 18 amino acids. Here the CDR3 DNA reads TGTGCCAGCAGCTTCGGCGCTAGCGGGAGGGCCGGGGCCGAGACCCAGTACTTC. This sequence encodes CASSFGASGRAGAETQYF.